Shown below are 32 T cell receptor beta chains from a single sample sequenced in a study of tumor and adjacent non-tumor tissue in lung cancer. A modified ARM-PCR protocol with three rounds of nested PCR amplified TCRbeta. TCRdb re-derived calls from the multiplex PCR reads in MiXCR, one entry per CDR3 protein. The table lists under 85,000 distinct CDR3 sequences, 76% of them singletons, with about two fifths in the top ten. This sample's RNA came from whole unsorted tissue. More than 3 cm separated this lung sample from the edge of the tumor. The specimen sequenced was distant non-tumor lung tissue. The source is a man aged 65-85 years with non-small cell lung cancer.

The rearrangement joins TRBV11-3 to TRBJ2-7; no definite D call. This CDR3 has 12 amino acids. Germline lookup yields CDR1 SGHNT and CDR2 YENEEA. V gave up 10 bases and J gave up 4 bases, with 14 bases separating them. The CDR3 coding sequence is TGTGCCAACAACTTAGTTCGGTACGAGCAGTACTTC. This sequence encodes CANNLVRYEQYF.

About this clonotype itself: This likely comes from a read error, as the CDR3 has no conserved phenylalanine or tryptophan at its end. This chain connects TRBV4-2 to TRBJ2-3; TRBD1 is a possible D gene (6 bases). Germline CDR1 and CDR2: LGHNA and YNFKEQ. CDR3 size: 15 residues. The CDR3 nucleotides are TGTGCCAGTAGCCAAGCGGACAGAACAACAGATACGCAGTATTCT. As protein: CASSQADRTTDTQYS.

Comment on this clonotype: One junction end does not reproduce the germline sequence, and a read error may be involved. The rearrangement joins TRBV29-1 to TRBJ2-7, with D unresolved. CDR1 is SQVTM and CDR2 is ANQGSEA in the germline V gene. There are 12 residues in the CDR3. Here the CDR3 DNA reads TGCAGCACTGATGAAGGTTCCTACGAGCAATACTTC. Translation: CSTDEGSYEQYF.

On this clonotype itself: A read error may be the cause here, since a much bigger clone is one base away. In DNA, the CDR3 is TGTACCAGCAGTGTATTCCCCCTAGCCAAAAACATTCAGTACTTC. This codes for CTSSVFPLAKNIQYF. The chain combines TRBV28 with TRBJ2-4, with D unclear. The CDR3 extends over 15 amino acids. Germline CDR1 and CDR2: MDHEN and SYDVKM.

On this clonotype: A read error may account for a junction end that differs from germline. The chain joins TRBV4-1 to TRBJ2-7; 11 nucleotides align to TRBD2. There are 16 residues in the CDR3. The germline V gene encodes CDR1 MGHRA and CDR2 YSYEKL. CDR3 amino acids: CASSRALAGEGDEQQF. CDR3 sequence (DNA): TGCGCCAGCAGCCGGGCACTAGCGGGAGAGGGGGACGAGCAGCAGTTC.

Only a few counts were recorded for this clonotype. A much larger clone lies one base from this, so it may be a read error. The rearrangement uses TRBV6-5 and TRBJ2-6; perhaps TRBD2 as D (5 bases). Trimming took 4 bases from V and 0 from J, leaving 16 bases between them. In germline, CDR1 is MNHEY, CDR2 SVGAGI. This CDR3 contains 18 residues. DNA of the CDR3: TGTGCCAGCAGTTTCTCCGGGATAGTTGGCTCTGGGGCCAACGTCCTGACTTTC. Translating gives CASSFSGIVGSGANVLTF.

About this clonotype itself: Given the absence of the conserved phenylalanine or tryptophan at the CDR3 end, a read error is likely. No DNA is shown, since the ends of the CDR3 on it are uncertain; the CDR3 is the one TCRdb lists. V and J are TRBV5-1 and TRBJ2-1; the table's D call TRBD1 went unverified against the DNA. From its first to its last residue, the CDR3 has 14 amino acids. Germline CDR1 SGHRS, CDR2 YFSETQ. CDR3: CASSGGQGLNEQSI.

With respect to this clonotype: Sequence at one end of the junction differs from germline and may be a read error. V gene TRBV7-9 combines with J gene TRBJ1-5, with unresolved D. Germline assignment: CDR1 SEHNR and CDR2 FQNEAQ (reference sequence). This CDR3 contains 13 residues. The CDR3 is CPSNQDSNQPQHF. CDR3 in DNA: TGTCCCAGCAACCAGGATAGCAATCAGCCCCAGCATTTT.

The sample holds a few counts of this clonotype. It may be a read error: a sequence one base away is much more abundant. The chain employs TRBV29-1 and TRBJ2-1; D gene uncertain. CDR3 length: 10 amino acids. CDR1 is SQVTM and CDR2 is ANQGSEA in the germline V gene. Written as DNA, the CDR3 is TGCAGGAATGGGCACAATGAGCAGTTCTTC. This translates into CRNGHNEQFF.

With regard to this clonotype: This may be a read error, as it is one base from a much larger clone. The V gene is TRBV12-2, the J gene TRBJ2-7; no DNA check was done on the table's D call, TRBD2. TRBV12-2 corresponds to a pseudogene. The CDR3 runs to 17 residues. The CDR3 region is CASRLAPTTGDLSEQYF. The CDR3 DNA reads TGTGCAAGTCGCTTAGCCCCTACAACGGGAGACCTTAGCGAGCAGTACTTC.

The chain carries TRBV11-1 and TRBJ2-1; 10 bases are shared with TRBD2. V lost 9 bases to trimming and J lost 6 bases; unmatched junction nucleotides: 17. The CDR3 is 17 amino acids. Germline V gene lookup returns CDR1 SGHAT and CDR2 FQDESV (reference sequence). DNA for the CDR3: TGTGCCAGGGGCTCCACCTTTAGCGGGAGGTTCGTCAATGAGCAGTTCTTC. Residues: CARGSTFSGRFVNEQFF.

This clonotype was seen many times. This chain joins TRBV6-1 and TRBJ1-5; D is unresolved. Per the germline V gene, CDR1 is MNHNS and CDR2 is SASEGT. Trimming took off 5 bases at V and 6 bases at J, with 11 bases between the two ends. The CDR3 covers 13 residues. CDR3 bases: TGTGCCAGCAGTCCAGAAGGTAGTCAGCCCCAGCATTTT. This sequence encodes CASSPEGSQPQHF.

A word on this clonotype: The CDR3 ends on some other residue instead of the conserved phenylalanine or tryptophan, so this is likely a read error. The chain employs TRBV4-2 and TRBJ2-3, with D perhaps matching TRBD1 or TRBD2 (6 bases each). Germline loops: CDR1 LGHNA, CDR2 YNFKEQ. The V gene lost 7 bases and the J gene lost 2 bases, with 22 bases spanning the gap. The CDR3 consists of 17 residues. The DNA of the CDR3 is TGTGCCAGCAAAAGAACTAGTGGGGGGACAAACACAGATACGCAGTATTAT. Translating it yields CASKRTSGGTNTDTQYY.

The chain combines TRBV28 with TRBJ2-4; tentatively, D is TRBD2 (5 bases). Germline CDR1 and CDR2: MDHEN and SYDVKM. CDR3 length: 15 residues. Trimming removed 5 bases from V and 16 bases from J, with 27 bases in between. CDR3 sequence reads: CASSHFPLAKNINYF. In DNA form, the CDR3 reads TGTGCCAGCAGTCACTTTCCTCTAGCCAAAAACATTAACTACTTC.

The chain couples TRBV6-5 to TRBJ2-5; 11 bases fit TRBD1. Gene TRBJ2-1 matches the end of the DNA better, so the J call may be wrong. The CDR3 spans 15 residues. Germline CDR1 reads MNHEY; CDR2 reads SVGAGI. CDR3 sequence (DNA): TGTGCCAGCAGGCGTTGGACAGGGGGCCTGGAGACCCAGTTCTTC. Protein: CASRRWTGGLETQFF.

The chain links TRBV11-1 to TRBJ1-2, with 9 bases aligning to TRBD1. Losses at the gene ends were 5 bases for V and 11 bases for J; bases not matched to a gene: 9. The CDR3 has 13 amino acids. The germline gives CDR1 SGHAT, CDR2 FQDESV (reference sequence). The CDR3 DNA reads as TGTGCCAGCAGCACGGGACAGGGCTTTGGTTACACCTTC. Amino acid sequence: CASSTGQGFGYTF.

In regard to this clonotype: It may be a read error: a sequence one base away is much more abundant. V gene TRBV14 combines with J gene TRBJ1-2; no firm D call. The V and J ends lost 3 bases and 6 bases respectively, with 14 bases between them. Germline CDR1 reads SGHDN; CDR2 reads FVKESK. CDR3 size: 14 residues. Written as DNA, the CDR3 is TGTGCCAGCAGCCAGAGGATATTCAACAATGGCTACACCTTC. It specifies CASSQRIFNNGYTF.

For this clonotype: The missing conserved phenylalanine or tryptophan at the end of this CDR3 makes a read error likely. The CDR3 spells CAGRLTSGSTETQYS. As DNA, the CDR3 is TGTGCCGGCAGACTAACTAGCGGGAGCACAGAAACGCAGTATTCT. The chain couples TRBV6-5 to TRBJ2-3; 11 positions agree with TRBD2. The germline CDR1 and CDR2 sequences are MNHEY and SVGAGI. The CDR3 contains 15 residues.

In its sample, this clonotype was seen many times. V is TRBV12-3 or TRBV12-4 and J is TRBJ1-4; unclear D gene. V was shortened by 6 bases and J by 6 bases, with 8 bases between the two germline ends. The CDR3 contains 12 residues. The CDR3 sequence: CASRSDDEKLFF. For the CDR3, the DNA is TGTGCCAGCAGGTCGGACGATGAAAAACTGTTTTTT.

The CDR3 reads CASGDMVSTEAFF. As DNA, the CDR3 is TGTGCCAGCGGTGACATGGTTTCCACTGAAGCTTTCTTT. The chain is built from TRBV28 and TRBJ1-1, with no clear D. The CDR3 has 13 amino acids. The germline V and J ends were trimmed by 8 bases and 4 bases, with 14 bases remaining between them. CDR1 MDHEN and CDR2 SYDVKM come from the germline V gene.

In this sample, this clonotype turned up once. The chain combines TRBV6-2 or TRBV6-3 with TRBJ1-1; 8 nucleotides align to TRBD1. The junction had 16 bases not matched to a gene; V was cut back by 5 bases and J by 11 bases. The CDR3 spans 15 residues. Germline lookup yields CDR1 MNHEY and CDR2 SVGEGT. CDR3 DNA sequence: TGTGCCAGCAGTACGAGACAGGGGACGAAAAGTGATGCTTTCTTT. Translating gives CASSTRQGTKSDAFF.

About this clonotype: Since no conserved phenylalanine or tryptophan closes the CDR3, a read error is the likely cause. The V gene is TRBV29-1, the J gene TRBJ2-5; D is possibly TRBD1 (5 bases). Germline assignment: CDR1 SQVTM and CDR2 ANQGSEA. The CDR3 runs to 13 residues. Trimming took 6 bases from V and 1 from J, leaving 12 bases between them. CDR3 coding DNA: TGCAGCGTGACCAACAGGTTCCAAGAGACCCAGTACTCG. Its translation: CSVTNRFQETQYS.

With respect to this clonotype: One junction end disagrees with the germline gene, perhaps due to a read error. The chain recombines TRBV6-5 with TRBJ2-1; weak D call: TRBD1 (5 bases). The CDR3 totals 14 residues. Germline assignment: CDR1 MNHEY and CDR2 SVGAGI. The CDR3 DNA reads as TGTGCCAGAAGTTCCCAAGACAGAAAAAATGAGCAGTTCTTC. It is translated as CARSSQDRKNEQFF.

On this clonotype itself: Sequence at one end of the junction differs from germline and may be a read error. The chain has TRBV10-1 and TRBJ2-2; D uncertain. There are 15 residues in the CDR3. The germline V gene encodes CDR1 WNHNN and CDR2 SYGVQD (reference sequence). This chain's CDR3 is CTSTVGMSNTGELFF. DNA for the CDR3: TGCACCAGCACTGTAGGGATGTCGAACACCGGGGAGCTGTTTTTT.

This clonotype was picked up a small number of times. The chain has TRBV20-1 and TRBJ1-1; no definite D call. The CDR3 extends over 13 amino acids. Germline CDR1 is DFQATT and CDR2 is SNEGSKA (reference sequence). Trimming took 1 base from V and 2 from J, leaving 8 bases between them. CDR3 loop: CSARVNPNTEAFF. In DNA, the CDR3 is TGCAGTGCTAGAGTGAACCCTAACACTGAAGCTTTCTTT.

Remarks on this clonotype: At one of its ends the junction is not consistent with the germline gene, which may arise from a read error. The chain uses TRBV6-1 and TRBJ1-2; D gene ambiguous. CDR3 length: 14 amino acids. Germline CDR1 and CDR2: MNHNS and SASEGT. CDR3 protein: CASIADGNQYGYTF. The DNA for the CDR3 is TGTGCTAGCATTGCGGACGGAAACCAGTATGGCTACACGTTC.

A remark on this clonotype: A much larger clone is a single base away; this may be a read error. J is TRBJ1-1 and V is TRBV12-3 or TRBV12-4; tentatively, D is TRBD1 (6 bases). CDR3 size: 13 residues. The CDR3 loop is CASSPTGNTEAIF. The CDR3 DNA follows: TGTGCCAGCAGCCCTACAGGGAACACTGAAGCTATCTTT.

The V gene is TRBV11-1, the J gene TRBJ2-1; no reliable D call. Per germline, CDR1 SGHAT and CDR2 FQDESV (reference sequence). The CDR3 loop spans 14 amino acids. The germline V and J ends were trimmed by 9 bases and 3 bases, with 15 bases remaining between them. The CDR3 region is CASGPLSVYNEQFF. CDR3 nucleotides: TGTGCCAGTGGCCCTCTTTCGGTCTACAATGAGCAGTTCTTC.

Comment on this clonotype: One end of the junction varies from germline; a read error may be responsible. The J gene is TRBJ1-2, the V gene TRBV29-1, with D maybe TRBD1 (5 bases). Germline V lookup: CDR1 SQVTM, CDR2 ANQGSEA. The CDR3 is made up of 15 amino acids. The CDR3 spells CSIEGGDSVNYRHTF. CDR3 nucleotide sequence: TGCAGCATTGAAGGAGGTGACAGCGTTAACTATCGCCACACCTTC.

The V call is TRBV5-4, the J call TRBJ2-1, with a possible D match to TRBD1 (6 bases). Germline CDR1 reads SGHNT; CDR2 reads YYREEE (reference sequence). The CDR3 is 14 residues long. Between the trimmed V and J ends, which lost 4 bases and 16 bases, there was a span of 24 bases. The CDR3 DNA reads as TGTGCCAGCAGCCAAATTGACAGGTACAATGAGCCCTTCTTC. Translated: CASSQIDRYNEPFF.

This clonotype was picked up many times. This chain connects TRBV6-5 to TRBJ2-3; D may be TRBD2 (6 bases). The V gene's germline CDR1 is MNHEY and CDR2 SVGAGI. V lost 2 bases, J lost 4 bases, and 13 bases lay in between. The CDR3 has 15 residues. The chain's CDR3 is CASSYVRGRADTQYF. The DNA for the CDR3 is TGTGCCAGCAGTTACGTGCGGGGACGGGCAGATACGCAGTATTTT.

Details on this clonotype: Compared with germline, one end of the junction differs, possibly owing to a read error. V and J are TRBV11-1 and TRBJ2-1; D possibly corresponds to TRBD2 (6 bases). The CDR3 covers 13 residues. Per germline, CDR1 SGHAT and CDR2 FQDESV (reference sequence). The CDR3 protein is CASRSGVGNEQLF. In DNA, the CDR3 is TGTGCCAGCAGATCGGGAGTTGGCAATGAGCAGTTATTC. The full variable domain, completed using reference TRBV11-1 and TRBJ2-1, is EAEVAQSPRYKITEKSQAVAFWCDPISGHATLYWYRQILGQGPELLVQFQDESVVDDSQLPKDRFSAERLKGVDSTLKIQPAELGDSAMYLCASRSGVGNEQLFGPGTRLTVL.